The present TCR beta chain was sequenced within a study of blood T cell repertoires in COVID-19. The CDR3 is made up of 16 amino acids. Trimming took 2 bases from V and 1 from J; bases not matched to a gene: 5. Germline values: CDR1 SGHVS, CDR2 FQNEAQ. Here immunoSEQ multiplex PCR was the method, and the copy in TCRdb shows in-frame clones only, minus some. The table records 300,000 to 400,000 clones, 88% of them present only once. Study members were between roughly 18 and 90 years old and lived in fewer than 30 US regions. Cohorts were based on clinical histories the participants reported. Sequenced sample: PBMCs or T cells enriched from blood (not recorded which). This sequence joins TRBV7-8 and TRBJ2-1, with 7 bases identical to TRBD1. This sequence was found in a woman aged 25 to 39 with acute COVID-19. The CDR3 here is CASSLRGRSSYNEQFF. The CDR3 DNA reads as TGTGCCAGCAGCTTAAGGGGGCGGTCGTCCTACAATGAGCAGTTCTTC.